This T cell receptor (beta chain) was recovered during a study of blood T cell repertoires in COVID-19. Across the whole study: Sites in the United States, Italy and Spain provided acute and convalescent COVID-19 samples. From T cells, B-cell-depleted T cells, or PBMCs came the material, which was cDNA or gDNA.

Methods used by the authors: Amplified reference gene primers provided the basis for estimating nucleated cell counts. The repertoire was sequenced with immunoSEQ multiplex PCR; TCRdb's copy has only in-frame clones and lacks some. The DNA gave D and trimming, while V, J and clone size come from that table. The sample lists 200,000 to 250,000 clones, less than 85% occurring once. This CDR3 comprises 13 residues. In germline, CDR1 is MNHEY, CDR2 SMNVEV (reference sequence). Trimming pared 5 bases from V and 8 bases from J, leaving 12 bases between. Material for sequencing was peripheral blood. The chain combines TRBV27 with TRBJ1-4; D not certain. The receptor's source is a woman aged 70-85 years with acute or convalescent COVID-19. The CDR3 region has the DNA TGTGCCAGCAGTGCTGGAGGATCAGAAAAACTGTTTTTT. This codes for CASSAGGSEKLFF.